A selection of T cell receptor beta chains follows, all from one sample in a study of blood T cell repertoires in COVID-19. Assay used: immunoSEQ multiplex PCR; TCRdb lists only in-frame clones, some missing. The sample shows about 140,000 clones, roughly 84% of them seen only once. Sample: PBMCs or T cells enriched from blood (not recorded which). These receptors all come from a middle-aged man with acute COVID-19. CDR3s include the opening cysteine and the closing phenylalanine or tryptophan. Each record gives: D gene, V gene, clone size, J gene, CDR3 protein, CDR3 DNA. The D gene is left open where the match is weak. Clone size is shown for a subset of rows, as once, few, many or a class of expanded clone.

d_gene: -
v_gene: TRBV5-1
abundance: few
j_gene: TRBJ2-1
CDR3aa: CASSFSESSYNEQFF
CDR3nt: TGCGCCAGCAGCTTCTCCGAGAGCTCCTACAATGAGCAGTTCTTC

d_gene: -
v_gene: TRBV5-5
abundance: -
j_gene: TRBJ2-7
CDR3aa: CASSFDTGSYEQYF
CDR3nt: TGTGCCAGCAGCTTTGATACAGGGAGCTACGAGCAGTACTTC

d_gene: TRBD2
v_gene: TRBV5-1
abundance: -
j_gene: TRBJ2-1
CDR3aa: CASSLVLGLAWNEQFF
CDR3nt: TGCGCCAGCAGCTTGGTTTTGGGACTAGCATGGAATGAGCAGTTCTTC

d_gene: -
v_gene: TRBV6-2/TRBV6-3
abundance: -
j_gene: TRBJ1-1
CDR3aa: CASSYIGVLNTEAFF
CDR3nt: TGTGCCAGCAGTTATATAGGGGTTCTGAACACTGAAGCTTTCTTT

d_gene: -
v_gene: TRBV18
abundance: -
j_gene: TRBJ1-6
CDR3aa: CASSPPGGDSPLHF
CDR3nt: TGTGCCAGCTCACCACCTGGGGGGGACTCACCCCTCCACTTT

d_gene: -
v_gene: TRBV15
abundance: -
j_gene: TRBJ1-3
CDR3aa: CATSRLTGTRYF
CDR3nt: TGTGCCACCAGCAGATTGACCGGGACTAGGTATTTT

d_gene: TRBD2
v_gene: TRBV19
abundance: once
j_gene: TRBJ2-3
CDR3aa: CASSTGGHTDTQYF
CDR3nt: TGTGCCAGTAGTACGGGAGGACACACAGATACGCAGTATTTT

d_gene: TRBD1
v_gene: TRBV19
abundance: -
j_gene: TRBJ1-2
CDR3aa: CASSKDQGENYGYTF
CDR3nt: TGTGCCAGTAGTAAAGATCAGGGGGAAAACTATGGCTACACCTTC

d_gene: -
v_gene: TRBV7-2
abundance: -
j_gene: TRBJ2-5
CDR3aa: CASSLGGDQETQYF
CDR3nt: TGTGCCAGCAGCTTAGGGGGGGACCAAGAGACCCAGTACTTC

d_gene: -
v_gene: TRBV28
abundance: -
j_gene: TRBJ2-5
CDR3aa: CASRPDTKETQYF
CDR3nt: TGTGCCAGCAGGCCGGACACAAAAGAGACCCAGTACTTC

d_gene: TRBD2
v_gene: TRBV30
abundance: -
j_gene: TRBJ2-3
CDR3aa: CAWSLTSVSDTQYF
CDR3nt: TGTGCCTGGAGCCTCACTAGCGTTTCTGATACGCAGTATTTT

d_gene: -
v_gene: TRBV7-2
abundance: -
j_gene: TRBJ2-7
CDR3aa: CASSALYEQYF
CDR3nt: TGTGCCAGCAGCGCGTTGTACGAGCAGTACTTC

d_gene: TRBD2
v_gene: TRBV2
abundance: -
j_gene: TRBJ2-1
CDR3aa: CASTTSGNEQFF
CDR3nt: TGTGCCAGCACTACTAGCGGCAATGAGCAGTTCTTC

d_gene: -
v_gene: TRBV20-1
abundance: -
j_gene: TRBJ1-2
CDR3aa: CSASRLRGWWGYTF
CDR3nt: TGCAGTGCTAGTCGACTCCGTGGGTGGTGGGGCTACACCTTC

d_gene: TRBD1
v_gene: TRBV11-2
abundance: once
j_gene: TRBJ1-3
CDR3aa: CASSLVAGQIHSGNTIYF
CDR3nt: TGTGCCAGCAGCTTAGTAGCGGGACAGATACACTCTGGAAACACCATATATTTT

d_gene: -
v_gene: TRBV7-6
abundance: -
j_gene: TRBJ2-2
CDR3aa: CASSSFVPPDTGELFF
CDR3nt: TGTGCCAGCAGCTCCTTCGTTCCCCCTGACACCGGGGAGCTGTTTTTT

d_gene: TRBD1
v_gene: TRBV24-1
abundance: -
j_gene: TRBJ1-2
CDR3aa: CATSDARGHGYTF
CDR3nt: TGTGCCACCAGTGATGCCAGGGGGCACGGCTACACCTTC

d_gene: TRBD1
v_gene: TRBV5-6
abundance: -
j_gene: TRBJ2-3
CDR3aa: CASSFRDSKQYF
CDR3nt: TGTGCCAGCAGCTTCCGGGACAGTAAGCAGTATTTT

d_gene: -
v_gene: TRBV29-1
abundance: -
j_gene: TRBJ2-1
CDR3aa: CSVDNNEQFF
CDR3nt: TGCAGCGTTGATAACAATGAGCAGTTCTTC

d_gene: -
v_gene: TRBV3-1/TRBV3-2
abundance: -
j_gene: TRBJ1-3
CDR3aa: CASSPTRRGDTIYF
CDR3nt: TGTGCCAGCAGCCCTACGAGGCGCGGGGACACCATATATTTT

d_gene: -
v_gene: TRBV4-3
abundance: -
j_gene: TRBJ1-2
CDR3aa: CASSQAAGPLNYGYTF
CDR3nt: TGCGCCAGCAGCCAAGCAGCGGGGCCTCTAAACTATGGCTACACCTTC

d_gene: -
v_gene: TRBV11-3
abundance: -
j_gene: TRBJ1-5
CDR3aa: CASSFGGYWIQPQHF
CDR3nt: TGTGCCAGCAGCTTCGGCGGGTATTGGATTCAGCCCCAGCATTTT

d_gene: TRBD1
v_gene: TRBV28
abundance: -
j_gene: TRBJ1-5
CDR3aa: CASRRPGTGEVAVQPQHF
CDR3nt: TGTGCCAGCAGGAGACCCGGGACAGGGGAGGTAGCGGTTCAGCCCCAGCATTTT

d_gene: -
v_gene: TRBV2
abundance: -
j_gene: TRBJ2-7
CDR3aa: CASRADAYEQYF
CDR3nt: TGTGCCAGCAGGGCTGATGCTTACGAGCAGTACTTC

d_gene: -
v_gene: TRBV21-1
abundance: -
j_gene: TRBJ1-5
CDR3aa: CASSKEGGDRVNQPQHF
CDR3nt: TGTGCCAGCAGCAAAGAAGGAGGTGACAGGGTAAACCAGCCCCAGCATTTT

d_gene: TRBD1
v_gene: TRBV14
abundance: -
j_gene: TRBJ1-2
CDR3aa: CASSRQGPYYGYTF
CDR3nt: TGTGCCAGCAGTCGACAGGGCCCCTACTATGGCTACACCTTC

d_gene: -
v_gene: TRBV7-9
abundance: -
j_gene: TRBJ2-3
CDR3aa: CASSLITSSDTQYF
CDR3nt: TGTGCCAGCAGCTTAATTACTAGCTCAGATACGCAGTATTTT

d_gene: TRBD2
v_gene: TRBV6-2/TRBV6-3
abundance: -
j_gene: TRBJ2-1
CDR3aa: CASSPWGTSGGTDYNEQFF
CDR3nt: TGTGCCAGCAGTCCCTGGGGGACTAGCGGGGGCACTGACTACAATGAGCAGTTCTTC

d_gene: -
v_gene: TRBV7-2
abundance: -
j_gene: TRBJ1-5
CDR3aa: CASSLDLNQPQHF
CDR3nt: TGTGCCAGCAGCTTAGATCTCAATCAGCCCCAGCATTTT

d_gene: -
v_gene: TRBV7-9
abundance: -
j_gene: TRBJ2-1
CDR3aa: CASSDSGGYNEQFF
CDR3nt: TGTGCCAGCAGCGACTCAGGAGGTTACAATGAGCAGTTCTTC

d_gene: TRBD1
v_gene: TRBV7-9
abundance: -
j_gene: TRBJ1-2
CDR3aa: CASSPPPGTGGYTF
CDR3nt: TGTGCCAGCAGCCCGCCCCCTGGGACAGGTGGCTACACCTTC

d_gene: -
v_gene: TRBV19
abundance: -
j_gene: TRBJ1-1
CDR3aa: CASNERRGGSEAFF
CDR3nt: TGTGCCAGTAATGAACGGAGAGGGGGATCTGAAGCTTTCTTT

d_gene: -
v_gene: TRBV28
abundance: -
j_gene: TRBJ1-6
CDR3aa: CASSLGARNSPLHF
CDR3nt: TGTGCCAGCAGTTTGGGGGCAAGGAATTCACCCCTCCACTTT

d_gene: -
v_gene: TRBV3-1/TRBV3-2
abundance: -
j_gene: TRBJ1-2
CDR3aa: CASSQEGRVNGYTF
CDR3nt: TGTGCCAGCAGCCAAGAGGGCAGGGTAAATGGCTACACCTTC

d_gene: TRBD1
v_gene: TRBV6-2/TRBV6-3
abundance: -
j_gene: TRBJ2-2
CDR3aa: CASSWTGMGNTGELFF
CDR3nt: TGTGCCAGCAGTTGGACAGGGATGGGGAACACCGGGGAGCTGTTTTTT

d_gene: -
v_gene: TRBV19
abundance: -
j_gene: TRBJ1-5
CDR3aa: CASSIGAQPQHF
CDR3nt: TGTGCCAGTAGTATAGGGGCGCAGCCCCAGCATTTT

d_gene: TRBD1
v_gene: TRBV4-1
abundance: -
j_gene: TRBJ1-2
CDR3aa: CASSQGQGLLLNGYTF
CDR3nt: TGCGCCAGCAGCCAAGGACAGGGTCTTCTCTTGAATGGCTACACCTTC

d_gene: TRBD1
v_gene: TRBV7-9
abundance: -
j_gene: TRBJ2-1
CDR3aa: CASSPTRPSTGGRAEQFF
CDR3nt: TGTGCCAGCAGCCCCACAAGGCCCTCGACAGGGGGACGGGCTGAGCAGTTCTTC

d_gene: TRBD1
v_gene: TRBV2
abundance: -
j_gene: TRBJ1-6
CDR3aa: CASRQGQSSPLHF
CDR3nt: TGTGCCAGCAGGCAGGGACAGTCTTCACCCCTCCACTTT

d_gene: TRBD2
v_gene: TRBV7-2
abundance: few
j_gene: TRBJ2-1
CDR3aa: CASRGGSTSYNEQFF
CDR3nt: TGTGCCAGCCGGGGGGGCAGCACCTCCTACAATGAGCAGTTCTTC

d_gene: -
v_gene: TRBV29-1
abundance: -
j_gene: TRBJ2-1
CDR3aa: CSVAIYNEQFF
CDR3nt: TGCAGCGTCGCTATCTACAATGAGCAGTTCTTC

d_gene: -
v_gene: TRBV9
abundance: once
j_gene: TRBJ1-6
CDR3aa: CASSGTADYNSPLHF
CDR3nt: TGTGCCAGCAGCGGGACAGCGGACTATAATTCACCCCTCCACTTT

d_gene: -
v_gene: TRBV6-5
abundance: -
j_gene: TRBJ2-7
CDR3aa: CASSYSEKSYEQYF
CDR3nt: TGTGCCAGCAGTTACTCGGAGAAGTCCTACGAGCAGTACTTC

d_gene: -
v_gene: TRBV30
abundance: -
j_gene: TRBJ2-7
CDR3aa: CAWSVGATSSYEQYF
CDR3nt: TGTGCCTGGAGTGTGGGAGCGACCAGCTCCTACGAGCAGTACTTC

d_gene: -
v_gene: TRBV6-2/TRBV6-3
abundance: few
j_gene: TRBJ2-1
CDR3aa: CASSYSLADDNEQFF
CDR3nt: TGTGCCAGCAGTTACAGCCTAGCCGACGACAATGAGCAGTTCTTC

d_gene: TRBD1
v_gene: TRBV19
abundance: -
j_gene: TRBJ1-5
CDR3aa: CASSLLTGAAEPQHF
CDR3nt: TGTGCCAGTAGCCTTCTCACAGGGGCTGCAGAGCCCCAGCATTTT

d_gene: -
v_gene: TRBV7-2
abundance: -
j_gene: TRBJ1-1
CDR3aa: CASLGRTNTEAFF
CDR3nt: TGTGCCAGCCTGGGGAGGACGAACACTGAAGCTTTCTTT

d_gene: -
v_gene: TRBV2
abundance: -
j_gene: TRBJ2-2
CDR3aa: CASLPAPRQASTGELFF
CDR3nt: TGTGCCAGCCTTCCTGCCCCAAGGCAGGCGAGCACCGGGGAGCTGTTTTTT

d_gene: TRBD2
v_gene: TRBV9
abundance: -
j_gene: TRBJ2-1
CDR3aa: CASSVSGRVHNEQFF
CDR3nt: TGTGCCAGCAGCGTCAGCGGGAGGGTACACAATGAGCAGTTCTTC

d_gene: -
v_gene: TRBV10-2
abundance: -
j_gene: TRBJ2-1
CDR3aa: CASSQQGDEQFF
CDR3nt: TGCGCCAGCAGCCAACAGGGTGATGAGCAGTTCTTC

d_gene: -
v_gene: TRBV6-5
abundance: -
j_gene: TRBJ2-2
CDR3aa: CASSYDQGMKLFF
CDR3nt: TGTGCCAGCAGTTACGACCAGGGAATGAAGCTGTTTTTT

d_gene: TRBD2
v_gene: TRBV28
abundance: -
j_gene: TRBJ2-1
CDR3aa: CASSLSPSGGSYNEQFF
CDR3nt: TGTGCCAGCAGTTTATCTCCTAGCGGGGGCTCCTACAATGAGCAGTTCTTC

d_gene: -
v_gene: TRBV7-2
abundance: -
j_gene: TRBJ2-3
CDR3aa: CASSLGPHRAGTDTQYF
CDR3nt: TGTGCCAGCAGCTTAGGTCCCCACAGGGCCGGTACAGATACGCAGTATTTT

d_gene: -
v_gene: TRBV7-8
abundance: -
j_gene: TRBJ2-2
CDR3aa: CASSLITENTGELFF
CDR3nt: TGTGCCAGCAGCTTAATAACAGAAAACACCGGGGAGCTGTTTTTT

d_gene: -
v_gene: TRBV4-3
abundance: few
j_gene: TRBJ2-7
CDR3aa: CASSHQGSYEQYF
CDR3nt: TGCGCCAGCAGCCACCAGGGTTCCTACGAGCAGTACTTC

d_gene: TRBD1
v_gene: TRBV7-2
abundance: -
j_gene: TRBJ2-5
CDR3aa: CASSFDRGQGETQYF
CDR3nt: TGTGCCAGCAGCTTTGACAGGGGGCAGGGGGAGACCCAGTACTTC

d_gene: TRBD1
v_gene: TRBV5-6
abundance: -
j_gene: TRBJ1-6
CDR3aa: CASSLGGRGPNSPLHF
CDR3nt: TGTGCCAGCAGCTTGGGAGGCAGGGGGCCTAATTCACCCCTCCACTTT